The clone carrying this TCR beta chain was seen at least ten times. Its antigen is not known. The data belong to a study of response to subunit inactivated influenza vaccine. The study's findings and limits: The authors put forward the suggestion that each seasonal influenza vaccination may bring in only a limited number of new T cells.

V was shortened by 2 bases and J by 3 bases, with 12 bases between the two germline ends. This CDR3 spans 15 amino acids. MiXCR, run by TCRdb on the RT-PCR reads, gives a single entry per CDR3 protein. Seen here are about half a million distinct CDR3 sequences, 7.5% to 8.5% observed once, and the top ten hold 10% to 15%. Here the sequenced sample was PBMCs from blood, taken about 24 months after vaccination. The V and J genes are TRBV12-3 or TRBV12-4 and TRBJ2-3; tentative D call: TRBD2 (5 bases). This receptor was taken from a man aged 50-75 years who received an inactivated influenza vaccine. CDR3 DNA: TGTGCCAGCAGTTTAACGGGGTTGGATACAGATACGCAGTATTTT. Translating gives CASSLTGLDTDTQYF.